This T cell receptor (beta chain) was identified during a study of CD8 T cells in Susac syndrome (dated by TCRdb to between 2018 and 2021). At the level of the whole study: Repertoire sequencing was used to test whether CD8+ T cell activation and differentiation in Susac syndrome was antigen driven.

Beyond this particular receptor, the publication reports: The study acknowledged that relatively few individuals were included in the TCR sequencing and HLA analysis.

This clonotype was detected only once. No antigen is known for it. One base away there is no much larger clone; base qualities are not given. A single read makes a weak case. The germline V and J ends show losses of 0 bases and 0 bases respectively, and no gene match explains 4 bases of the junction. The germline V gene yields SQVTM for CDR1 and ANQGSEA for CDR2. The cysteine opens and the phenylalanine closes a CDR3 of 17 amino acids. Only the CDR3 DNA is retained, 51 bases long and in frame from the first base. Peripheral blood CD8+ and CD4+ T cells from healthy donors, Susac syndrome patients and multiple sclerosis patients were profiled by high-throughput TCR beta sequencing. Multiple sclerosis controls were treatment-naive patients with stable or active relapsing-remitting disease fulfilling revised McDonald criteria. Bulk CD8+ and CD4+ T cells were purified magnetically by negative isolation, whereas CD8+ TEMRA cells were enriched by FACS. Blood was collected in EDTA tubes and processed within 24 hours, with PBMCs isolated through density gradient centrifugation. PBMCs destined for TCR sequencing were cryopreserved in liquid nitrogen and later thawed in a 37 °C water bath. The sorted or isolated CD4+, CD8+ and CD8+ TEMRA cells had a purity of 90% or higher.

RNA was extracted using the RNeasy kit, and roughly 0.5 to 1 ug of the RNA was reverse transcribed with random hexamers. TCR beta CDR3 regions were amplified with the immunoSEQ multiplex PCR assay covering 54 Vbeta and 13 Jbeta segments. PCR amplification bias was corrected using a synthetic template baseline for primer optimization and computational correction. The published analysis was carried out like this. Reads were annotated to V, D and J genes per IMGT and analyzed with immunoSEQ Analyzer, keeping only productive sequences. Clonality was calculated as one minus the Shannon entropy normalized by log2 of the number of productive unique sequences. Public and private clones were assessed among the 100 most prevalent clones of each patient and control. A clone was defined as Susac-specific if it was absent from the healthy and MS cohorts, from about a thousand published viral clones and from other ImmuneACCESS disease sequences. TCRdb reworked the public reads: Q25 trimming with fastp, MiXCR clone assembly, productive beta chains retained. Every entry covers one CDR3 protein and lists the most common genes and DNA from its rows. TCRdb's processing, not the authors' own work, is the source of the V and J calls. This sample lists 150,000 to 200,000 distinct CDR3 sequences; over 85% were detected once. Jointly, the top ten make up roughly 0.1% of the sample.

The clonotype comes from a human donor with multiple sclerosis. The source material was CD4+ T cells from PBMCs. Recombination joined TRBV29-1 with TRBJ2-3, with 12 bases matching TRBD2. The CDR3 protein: CSVEDGLAGPSTDTQYF. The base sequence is TGCAGCGTTGAAGATGGACTAGCGGGACCCAGCACAGATACGCAGTATTTT.